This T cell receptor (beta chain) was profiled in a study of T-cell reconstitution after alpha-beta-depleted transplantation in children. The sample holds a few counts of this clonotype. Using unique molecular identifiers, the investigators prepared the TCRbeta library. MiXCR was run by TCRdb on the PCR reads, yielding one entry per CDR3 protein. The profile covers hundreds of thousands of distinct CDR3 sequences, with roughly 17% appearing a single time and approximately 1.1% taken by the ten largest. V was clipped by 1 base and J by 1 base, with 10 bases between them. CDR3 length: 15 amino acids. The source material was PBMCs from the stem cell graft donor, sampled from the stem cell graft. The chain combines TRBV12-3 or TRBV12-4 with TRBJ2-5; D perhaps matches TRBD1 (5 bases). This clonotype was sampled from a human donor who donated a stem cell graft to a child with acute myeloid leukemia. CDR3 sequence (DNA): TGTGCCAGCAGTTTAGTGACAGATGTCCAAGAGACCCAGTACTTC. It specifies CASSLVTDVQETQYF.